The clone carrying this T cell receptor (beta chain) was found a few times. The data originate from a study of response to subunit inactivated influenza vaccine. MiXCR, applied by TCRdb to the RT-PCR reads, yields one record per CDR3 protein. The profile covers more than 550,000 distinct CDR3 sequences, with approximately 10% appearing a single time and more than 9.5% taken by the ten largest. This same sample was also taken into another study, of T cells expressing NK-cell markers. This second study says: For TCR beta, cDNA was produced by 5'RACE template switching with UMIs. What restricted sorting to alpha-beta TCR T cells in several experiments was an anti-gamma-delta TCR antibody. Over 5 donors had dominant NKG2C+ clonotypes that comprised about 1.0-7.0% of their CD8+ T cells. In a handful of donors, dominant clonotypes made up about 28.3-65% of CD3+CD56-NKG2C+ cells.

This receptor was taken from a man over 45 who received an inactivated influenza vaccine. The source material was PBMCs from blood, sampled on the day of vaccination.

CDR3 protein: CASSLTDTRYF. In DNA, the CDR3 is TGTGCCAGCAGTCTGACCGATACGCGCTATTTT. This chain links TRBV12-3 or TRBV12-4 with TRBJ2-3; no clear D. V shed 5 bases and J shed 15 bases, with 15 bases lying between them. The CDR3 has 11 residues.